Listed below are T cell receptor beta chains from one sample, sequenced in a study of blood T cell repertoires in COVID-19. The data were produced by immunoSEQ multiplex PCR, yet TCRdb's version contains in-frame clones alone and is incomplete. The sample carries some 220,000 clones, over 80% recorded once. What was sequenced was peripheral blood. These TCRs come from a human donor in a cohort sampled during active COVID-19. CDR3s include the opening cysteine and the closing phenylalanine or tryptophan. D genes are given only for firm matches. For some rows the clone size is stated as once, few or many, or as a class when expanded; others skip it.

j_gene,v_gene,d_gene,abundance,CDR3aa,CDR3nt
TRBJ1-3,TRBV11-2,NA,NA,CASSPLGLHSGNTIYF,TGTGCCAGCAGCCCGCTTGGGCTCCACTCTGGAAACACCATATATTTT
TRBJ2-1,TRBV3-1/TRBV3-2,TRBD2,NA,CASSQDFSTSGRASEQFF,TGTGCCAGCAGCCAAGACTTCTCGACTAGCGGGAGGGCAAGTGAGCAGTTCTTC
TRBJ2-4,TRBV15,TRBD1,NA,CATSRSGGAPKNIQYF,TGTGCCACCAGCAGATCAGGGGGCGCCCCCAAAAACATTCAGTACTTC
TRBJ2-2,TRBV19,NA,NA,CASTTGYTGELFF,TGTGCCAGTACTACAGGGTACACCGGGGAGCTGTTTTTT
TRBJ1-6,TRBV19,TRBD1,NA,CASSPFRQGGSPLHF,TGTGCCAGTAGTCCTTTCCGACAGGGAGGTTCACCCCTCCACTTT
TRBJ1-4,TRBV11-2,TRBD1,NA,CASSDSRQGNEKLFF,TGTGCCAGCAGCGACTCCCGACAGGGGAATGAAAAACTGTTTTTT
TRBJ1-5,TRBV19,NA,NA,CASSRGGVSNQPQHF,TGTGCCAGTAGTAGGGGGGGAGTGAGCAATCAGCCCCAGCATTTT
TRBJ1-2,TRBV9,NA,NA,CASSVEAGSNYGYTF,TGTGCCAGCAGCGTAGAGGCAGGTTCAAACTATGGCTACACCTTC
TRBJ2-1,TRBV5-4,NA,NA,CASSLRIADSYNEQFF,TGTGCCAGCAGCTTGAGGATAGCGGACTCCTACAATGAGCAGTTCTTC
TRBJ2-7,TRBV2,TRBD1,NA,CASMWDSASEQYF,TGTGCCAGCATGTGGGACAGCGCAAGCGAGCAGTACTTC
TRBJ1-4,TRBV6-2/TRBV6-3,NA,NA,CASSSLQGVATNEKLFF,TGTGCCAGCAGTTCCCTACAGGGAGTTGCAACTAATGAAAAACTGTTTTTT
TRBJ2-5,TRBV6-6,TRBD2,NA,CASNSGLAGGGETQYF,TGTGCCAGCAATAGTGGGCTAGCGGGAGGCGGTGAGACCCAGTACTTC
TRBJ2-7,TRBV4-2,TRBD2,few,CASSQTSGYSYEQYF,TGTGCCAGCAGCCAAACTAGCGGGTACTCCTACGAGCAGTACTTC
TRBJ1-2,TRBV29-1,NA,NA,CSAMTPRDGYTF,TGCAGCGCCATGACTCCCAGGGATGGCTACACCTTC
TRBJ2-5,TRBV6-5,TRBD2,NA,CASSPGGGGETQYF,TGTGCCAGCAGCCCCGGGGGGGGCGGGGAGACCCAGTACTTC
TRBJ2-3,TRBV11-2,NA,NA,CASSDTYSTDTQYF,TGTGCCAGCAGTGACACATATAGCACAGATACGCAGTATTTT
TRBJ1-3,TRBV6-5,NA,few,CASRAAWGPGNTIYF,TGTGCCAGCAGGGCGGCATGGGGCCCCGGAAACACCATATATTTT
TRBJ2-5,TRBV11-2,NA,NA,CASGQLDSRQETQYF,TGTGCCAGCGGGCAACTCGACAGCAGACAAGAGACCCAGTACTTC
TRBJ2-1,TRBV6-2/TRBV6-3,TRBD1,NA,CASSYPTGHEQFF,TGTGCCAGCAGTTACCCGACAGGGCATGAGCAGTTCTTC
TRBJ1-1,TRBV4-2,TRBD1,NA,CASSRTGESWEAFF,TGTGCCAGCAGCCGTACAGGGGAAAGTTGGGAAGCTTTCTTT
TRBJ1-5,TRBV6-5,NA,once,CASSSRYNQPQHF,TGTGCCAGCAGTTCGAGGTACAATCAGCCCCAGCATTTT
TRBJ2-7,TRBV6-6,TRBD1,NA,CASRGDRNYEQYF,TGTGCCAGCAGAGGGGACAGGAACTACGAGCAGTACTTC
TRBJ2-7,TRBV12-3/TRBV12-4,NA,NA,CASSPQGAYEQYF,TGTGCCAGCAGTCCGCAGGGCGCCTACGAGCAGTACTTC
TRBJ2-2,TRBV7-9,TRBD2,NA,CASSSRLAGAGELFF,TGTGCCAGCAGCTCTCGACTAGCGGGAGCCGGGGAGCTGTTTTTT
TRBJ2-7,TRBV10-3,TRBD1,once,CAINPGQGYEQYF,TGTGCCATCAACCCGGGACAGGGTTACGAGCAGTACTTC
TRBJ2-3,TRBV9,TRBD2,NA,CASSPRLAVSTDTQYF,TGTGCCAGCAGCCCAAGACTAGCGGTTAGCACAGATACGCAGTATTTT
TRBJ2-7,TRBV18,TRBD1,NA,CASSSGQGNSGHYEQYF,TGTGCCAGCTCTTCGGGACAGGGGAATTCTGGTCACTACGAGCAGTACTTC
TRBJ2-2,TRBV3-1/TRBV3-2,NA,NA,CASSLADIGTGELFF,TGTGCCAGCAGCCTAGCGGACATTGGCACCGGGGAGCTGTTTTTT
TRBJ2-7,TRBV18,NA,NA,CASSPLGGNIYEQYF,TGTGCCAGCTCACCCTTGGGCGGGAACATATACGAGCAGTACTTC
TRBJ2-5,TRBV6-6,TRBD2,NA,CASSLGTSLTQETQYF,TGTGCCAGCAGCCTTGGGACTAGCCTTACCCAAGAGACCCAGTACTTC
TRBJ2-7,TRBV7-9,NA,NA,CASRRPGRGLSYEQYF,TGTGCCAGCAGACGCCCAGGGCGGGGCCTCTCCTACGAGCAGTACTTC
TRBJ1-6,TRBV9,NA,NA,CASSVVRRRINSPLHF,TGTGCCAGCAGCGTAGTCAGGCGCAGGATAAATTCACCCCTCCACTTT
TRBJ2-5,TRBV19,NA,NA,CASSQQETQYF,TGTGCCAGTAGTCAGCAAGAGACCCAGTACTTC
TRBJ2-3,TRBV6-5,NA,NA,CASSYSKGTDTQYF,TGTGCCAGCAGTTACTCGAAGGGGACAGATACGCAGTATTTT
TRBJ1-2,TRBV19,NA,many,CASSKGSGGYTF,TGTGCCAGTAGTAAGGGTTCGGGAGGCTACACCTTC
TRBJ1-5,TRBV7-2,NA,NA,CASSLVADSNQPQHF,TGTGCCAGCAGCTTAGTAGCCGATAGCAATCAGCCCCAGCATTTT
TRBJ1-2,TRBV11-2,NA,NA,CASSSGLNGYTF,TGTGCCAGCAGCTCGGGACTGAATGGCTACACCTTC
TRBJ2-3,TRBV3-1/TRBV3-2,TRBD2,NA,CASSQTPLGQLAGGADTQYF,TGTGCCAGCAGCCAAACACCCCTGGGACAACTAGCGGGGGGGGCAGATACGCAGTATTTT
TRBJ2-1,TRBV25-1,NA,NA,CASSGYSNPSYNEQFF,TGTGCCAGCAGTGGGTATAGTAACCCCTCCTACAATGAGCAGTTCTTC
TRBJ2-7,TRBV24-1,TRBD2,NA,CATSNTGTTYEQYF,TGTGCCACCAGTAACACGGGGACTACCTACGAGCAGTACTTC
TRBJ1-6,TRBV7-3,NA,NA,CASSPRGGNSPLHF,TGTGCCAGCAGCCCCCGCGGCGGTAATTCACCCCTCCACTTT
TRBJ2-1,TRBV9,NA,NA,CASSVSGSSYNEQFF,TGTGCCAGCAGCGTGAGCGGAAGCTCCTACAATGAGCAGTTCTTC
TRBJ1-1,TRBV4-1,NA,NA,CASSQDWRGDTEAFF,TGCGCCAGCAGCCAAGATTGGAGGGGAGACACTGAAGCTTTCTTT
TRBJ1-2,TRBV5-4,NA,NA,CASSNDVPGESF,TGTGCCAGCAGTAACGACGTCCCCGGGGAATCCTTC
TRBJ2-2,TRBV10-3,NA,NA,CAIGQIANTGELFF,TGTGCCATCGGGCAGATCGCGAACACCGGGGAGCTGTTTTTT
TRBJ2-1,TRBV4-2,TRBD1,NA,CASTIRQGNWDEQFF,TGTGCCAGCACCATTCGACAGGGGAATTGGGATGAGCAGTTCTTC
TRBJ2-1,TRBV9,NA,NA,CASSVGTLQYNEQFF,TGTGCCAGCAGCGTAGGGACTCTGCAATACAATGAGCAGTTCTTC
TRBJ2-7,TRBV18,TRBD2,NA,CASSPRPAGENSYEQYF,TGTGCCAGCTCACCACGTCCGGCGGGAGAAAACTCCTACGAGCAGTACTTC